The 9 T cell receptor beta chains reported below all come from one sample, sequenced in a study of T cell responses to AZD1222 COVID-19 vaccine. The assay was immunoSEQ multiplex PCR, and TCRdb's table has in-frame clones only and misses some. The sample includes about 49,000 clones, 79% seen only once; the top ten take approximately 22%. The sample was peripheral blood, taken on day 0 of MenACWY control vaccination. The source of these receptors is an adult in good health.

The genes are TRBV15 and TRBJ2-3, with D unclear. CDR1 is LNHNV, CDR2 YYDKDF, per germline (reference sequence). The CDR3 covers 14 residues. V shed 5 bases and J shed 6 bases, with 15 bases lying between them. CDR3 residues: CATSRSSESDTQYF. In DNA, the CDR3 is TGTGCCACCAGCCGAAGTTCTGAGTCGGATACGCAGTATTTT.

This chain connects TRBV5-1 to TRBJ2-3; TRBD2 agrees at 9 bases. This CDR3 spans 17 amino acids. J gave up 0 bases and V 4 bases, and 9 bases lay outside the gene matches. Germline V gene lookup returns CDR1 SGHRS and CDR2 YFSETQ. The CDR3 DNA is TGCGCCAGCAGCCTGATCATAGCGGGAGTCAGCACAGATACGCAGTATTTT. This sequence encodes CASSLIIAGVSTDTQYF.

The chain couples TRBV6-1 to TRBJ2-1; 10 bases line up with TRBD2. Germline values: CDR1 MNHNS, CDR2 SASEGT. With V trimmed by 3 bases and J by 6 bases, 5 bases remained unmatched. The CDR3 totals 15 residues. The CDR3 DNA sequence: TGTGCCAGCAGTGAGACGGGACTAGCGAGCAATGAGCAGTTCTTC. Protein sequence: CASSETGLASNEQFF.

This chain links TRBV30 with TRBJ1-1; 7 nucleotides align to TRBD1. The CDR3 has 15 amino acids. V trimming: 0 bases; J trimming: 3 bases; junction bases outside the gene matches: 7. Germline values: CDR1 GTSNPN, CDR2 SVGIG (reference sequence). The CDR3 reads CAWSVRQGGDTEAFF. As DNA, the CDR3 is TGTGCCTGGAGTGTACGACAGGGAGGGGACACTGAAGCTTTCTTT.

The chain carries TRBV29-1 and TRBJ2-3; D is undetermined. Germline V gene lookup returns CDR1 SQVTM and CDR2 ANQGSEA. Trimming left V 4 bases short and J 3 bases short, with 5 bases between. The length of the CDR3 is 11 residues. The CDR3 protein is CSVVPTDTQYF. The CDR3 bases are TGCAGCGTTGTCCCGACAGATACGCAGTATTTT.

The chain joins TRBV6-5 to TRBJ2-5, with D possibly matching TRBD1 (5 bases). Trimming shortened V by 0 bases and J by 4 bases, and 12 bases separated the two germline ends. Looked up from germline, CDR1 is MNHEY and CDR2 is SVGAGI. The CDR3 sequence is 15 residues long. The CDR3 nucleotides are TGTGCCAGCAGTTACTCCCTGGGGCAGCCAGAGACCCAGTACTTC. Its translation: CASSYSLGQPETQYF.

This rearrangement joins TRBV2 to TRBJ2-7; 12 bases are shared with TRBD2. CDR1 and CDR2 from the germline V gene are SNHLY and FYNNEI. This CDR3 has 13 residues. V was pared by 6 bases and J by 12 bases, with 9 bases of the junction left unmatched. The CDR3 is CASRGTSGFAGYV. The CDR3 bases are TGTGCCAGCAGAGGGACTAGCGGGTTTGCGGGGTACGTC.

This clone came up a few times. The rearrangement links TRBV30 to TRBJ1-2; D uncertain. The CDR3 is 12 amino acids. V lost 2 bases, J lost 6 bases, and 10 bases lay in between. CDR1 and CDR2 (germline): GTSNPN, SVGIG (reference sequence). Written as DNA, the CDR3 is TGTGCCTGGAGTCTCGACGGGAATGGCTACACCTTC. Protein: CAWSLDGNGYTF. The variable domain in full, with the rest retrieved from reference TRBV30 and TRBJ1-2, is SQTIHQWPATLVQPVGSPLSLECTVEGTSNPNLYWYRQAAGRGLQLLFYSVGIGQISSEVPQNLSASRPQDRQFILSSKKLLLSDSGFYLCAWSLDGNGYTFGSGTRLTVV.

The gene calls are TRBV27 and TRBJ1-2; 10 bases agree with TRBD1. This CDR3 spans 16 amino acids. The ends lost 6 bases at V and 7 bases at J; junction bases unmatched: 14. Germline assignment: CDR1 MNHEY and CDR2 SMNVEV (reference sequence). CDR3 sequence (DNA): TGTGCCAGCAGCCGGGGACAGGGGATTAATAGTTTTGGCTACACCTTC. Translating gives CASSRGQGINSFGYTF.